The 6 T cell receptor beta chains listed next were all sequenced from one sample in a study of blood T cell repertoires in COVID-19. Profiled with immunoSEQ multiplex PCR; TCRdb holds only in-frame clones, not every one. The data hold around 93,000 clones, with approximately 87% observed a single time. Sample: peripheral blood. The receptors derive from a human donor in a cohort sampled during active COVID-19.

The chain employs TRBV4-1 and TRBJ2-3; tentatively, D is TRBD1 (6 bases). In germline, CDR1 is MGHRA, CDR2 YSYEKL. V gave up 0 bases and J gave up 4 bases, with 17 bases separating them. The CDR3 length is 17 residues. CDR3 bases: TGCGCCAGCAGCCAAGATGTACCTGGCAGGGGAGCAGATACGCAGTATTTT. It yields the protein CASSQDVPGRGADTQYF.

This rearrangement joins TRBV5-1 to TRBJ2-5; the match to TRBD2 covers 13 bases. Germline CDR1 reads SGHRS; CDR2 reads YFSETQ. V gave up 2 bases and J gave up 4 bases; unmatched junction bases: 5. The CDR3 length is 16 residues. The CDR3 region is CASSLRTSGSGETQYF. In DNA, the CDR3 is TGCGCCAGCAGCTTAAGGACTAGCGGGAGCGGAGAGACCCAGTACTTC. Variable domain in full (rest from reference TRBV5-1 and TRBJ2-5): KAGVTQTPRYLIKTRGQQVTLSCSPISGHRSVSWYQQTPGQGLQFLFEYFSETQRNKGNFPGRFSGRQFSNSRSEMNVSTLELGDSALYLCASSLRTSGSGETQYFGPGTRLLVL.

The V call is TRBV29-1, the J call TRBJ2-3, with 9 bases that match TRBD1. CDR3 length equals 16 residues. Germline CDR1 reads SQVTM; CDR2 reads ANQGSEA. V gave up 7 bases and J gave up 4 bases; unmatched junction bases: 15. CDR3: CSGTTGGAEVADTQYF. Here the CDR3 DNA reads TGCAGCGGGACCACAGGGGGCGCGGAGGTAGCAGATACGCAGTATTTT.

The rearrangement links TRBV6-6 to TRBJ1-2; TRBD1 might be the D (5 bases). Per the germline V gene, CDR1 is MNHNY and CDR2 is SVGAGI (reference sequence). Trimming took 5 bases from V and 4 from J, leaving 23 bases between them. This CDR3 spans 17 amino acids. The CDR3 is CASSPSLGGSNAYGYTF. Written as DNA, the CDR3 is TGTGCCAGCAGTCCCTCGCTGGGGGGAAGCAATGCCTATGGCTACACCTTC.

This clone was seen more than once but under ten times. The chain uses TRBV20-1 and TRBJ2-3, with a weak D call TRBD1 (5 bases). CDR1 and CDR2 from the germline V gene are DFQATT and SNEGSKA (reference sequence). V was shortened by 7 bases and J by 5 bases, with 10 bases between the two germline ends. The CDR3 covers 11 residues. The CDR3 DNA reads TGCAGTGTCAGGGTGGGAGATACGCAGTATTTT. Protein sequence: CSVRVGDTQYF.

This chain links TRBV6-6 with TRBJ1-5, with a weak D call TRBD1 (5 bases). Germline CDR1 reads MNHNY; CDR2 reads SVGAGI (reference sequence). This CDR3 has 13 amino acids. V was shortened by 5 bases and J by 1 base, with 6 bases between the two germline ends. The CDR3 spells CASSRQSNQPQHF. The CDR3 DNA sequence: TGTGCCAGCAGTCGACAGAGCAATCAGCCCCAGCATTTT.